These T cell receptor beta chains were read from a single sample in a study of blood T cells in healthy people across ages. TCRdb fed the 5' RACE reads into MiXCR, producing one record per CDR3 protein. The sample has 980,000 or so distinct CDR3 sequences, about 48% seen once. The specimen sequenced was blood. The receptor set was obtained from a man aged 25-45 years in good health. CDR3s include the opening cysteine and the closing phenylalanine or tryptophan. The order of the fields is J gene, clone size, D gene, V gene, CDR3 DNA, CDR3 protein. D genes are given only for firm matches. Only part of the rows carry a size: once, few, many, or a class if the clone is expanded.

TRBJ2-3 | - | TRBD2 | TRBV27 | TGTGCCAGCAGTTTAAGAGGACTAGCGGGATGGACAGATACGCAGTATTTT | CASSLRGLAGWTDTQYF
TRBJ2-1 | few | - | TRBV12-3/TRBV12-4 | TGTGCCAGCGCAGGGACGGATGAGCAGTTCTTC | CASAGTDEQFF
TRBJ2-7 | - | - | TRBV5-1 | TGCGCCAGCAGCTTGGACACATTCGCCTACGAGCAGTACTTC | CASSLDTFAYEQYF
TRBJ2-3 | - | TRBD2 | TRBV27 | TGTGCCAGCACCGTGGGACTAGCGGGGATAGATACGCAGTATTTT | CASTVGLAGIDTQYF
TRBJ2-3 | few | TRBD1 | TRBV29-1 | TGCAGCGTTCGTGGACAGGCCGCGGGAGATACGCAGTATTTT | CSVRGQAAGDTQYF
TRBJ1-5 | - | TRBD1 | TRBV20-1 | TGCAGTGTCCATGGGACAGGGGTAAATCAGCCCCAGCATTTT | CSVHGTGVNQPQHF
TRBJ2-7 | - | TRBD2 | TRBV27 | TGTGCCAGCAGTAGACGAGCGGGGGGCTACGAGCAGTACTTC | CASSRRAGGYEQYF
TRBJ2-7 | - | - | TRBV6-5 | TGTGCCAGCAGTCCTATCCGAAGGTCCGAGCAGTACTTC | CASSPIRRSEQYF
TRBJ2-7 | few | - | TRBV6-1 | TGTGCCAGCAGGGTAGGACCTGGACAGACCTACGAGCAGTACTTC | CASRVGPGQTYEQYF
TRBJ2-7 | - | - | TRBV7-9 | TGTGCCAGCAGCCCGCGAGGGCACGACTACGAGCAGTACTTC | CASSPRGHDYEQYF
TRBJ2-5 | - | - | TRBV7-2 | TGTGCCAGCAGCAAATATGGGGCCCAAGAGACCCAGTACTTC | CASSKYGAQETQYF
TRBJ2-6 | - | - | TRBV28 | TGTGCCAGCAGTTTAGCGGACTTCTCTGGGGCCAACGTCCTGACTTTC | CASSLADFSGANVLTF
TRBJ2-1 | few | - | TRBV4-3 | TGCGCCAGCAGCCAAGAGGGGGCCTCCTACAATGAGCAGTTCTTC | CASSQEGASYNEQFF
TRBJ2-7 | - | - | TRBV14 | TGTGCCAGCTATAAATCGGGGGAACCGTCCTACGAGCAGTACTTC | CASYKSGEPSYEQYF
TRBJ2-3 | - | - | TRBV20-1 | TGCAGTGCTCCCGCGTTGGGCGGGGGCTCCACAGATACGCAGTATTTT | CSAPALGGGSTDTQYF
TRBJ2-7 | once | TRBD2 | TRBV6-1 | TGTGCCAGCAGTGAAAGGACTAGCGGGGGCACCTGGTACGAGCAGTACTTC | CASSERTSGGTWYEQYF
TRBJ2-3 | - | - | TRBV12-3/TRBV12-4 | TGTGCCAGCACCATGCTAGGGACGCAGTATTTT | CASTMLGTQYF
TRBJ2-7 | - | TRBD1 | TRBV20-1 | TGCAGTGCTAGAGAGGGACAGGGATACTACGAGCAGTACTTC | CSAREGQGYYEQYF
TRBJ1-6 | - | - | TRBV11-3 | TGTGCCAGCAGCTTAGAACGGGCTAATTCACCCCTCCACTTT | CASSLERANSPLHF
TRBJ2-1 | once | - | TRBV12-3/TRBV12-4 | TGTGCCAGCGCCTGGGGGCAGGCGACGCGGTTCTTC | CASAWGQATRFF
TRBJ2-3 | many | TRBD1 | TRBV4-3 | TGCGCCAGCAGCCAAGGGACCGGGACAGAATCAGATACGCAGTATTTT | CASSQGTGTESDTQYF
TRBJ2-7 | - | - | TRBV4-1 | TGCACCAGCTCCCATCCGGGGGGCCCCTACGAGCAGTACTTC | CTSSHPGGPYEQYF
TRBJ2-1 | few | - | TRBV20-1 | TGCAGTGCTAGCCTCGGGGGTGACTACAATGAGCAGTTCTTC | CSASLGGDYNEQFF